This section outlines one T cell receptor beta chain sequence together with its context. Its target is not known. Before the COVID-19 pandemic, during about 2010-2018, CD4+ T cells were taken from unexposed donors. After ten to eleven days of culture, CD4+ T cells were isolated. This sample is drawn from a study of CD4 T cells in relation to SARS-CoV-2 and coronaviruses. General study points: SARS-CoV-2-driven expansion was significantly weaker in crossreactive than monoreactive clones.

Here immunoSEQ multiplex PCR was the method, and the copy in TCRdb shows in-frame clones only, minus some. The data hold fewer than 15,000 clones, with 60% to 80% observed a single time. Germline CDR1 LGHNA, CDR2 YNFKEQ. CDR3 size: 16 residues. The trim removed 3 bases at V and 8 bases at J, leaving 12 bases unmatched. This clonotype was sampled from a human donor in good health. The sample taken for sequencing was CD4+ T cells from PBMCs, cultured in vitro. This chain connects TRBV4-2 to TRBJ1-2, with 10 bases fitting TRBD1. Here the CDR3 DNA reads TGTGCCAGCAGCCATTTTACCGACAGGGGGCGCACGGGCTACACCTTC. Translated: CASSHFTDRGRTGYTF.